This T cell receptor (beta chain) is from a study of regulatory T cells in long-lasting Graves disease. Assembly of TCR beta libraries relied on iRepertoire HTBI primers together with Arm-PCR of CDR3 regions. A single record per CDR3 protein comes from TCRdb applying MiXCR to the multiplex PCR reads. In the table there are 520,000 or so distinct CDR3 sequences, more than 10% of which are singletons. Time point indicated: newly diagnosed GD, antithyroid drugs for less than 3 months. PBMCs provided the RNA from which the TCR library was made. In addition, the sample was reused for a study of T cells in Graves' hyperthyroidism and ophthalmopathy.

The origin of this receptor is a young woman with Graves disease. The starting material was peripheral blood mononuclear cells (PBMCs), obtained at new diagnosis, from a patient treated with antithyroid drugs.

This chain's CDR3 is CSATQDLREKLFF. The DNA for the CDR3 is TGCAGTGCTACTCAGGACCTGCGGGAAAAACTGTTTTTT. The rearrangement links TRBV20-1 to TRBJ1-4; D remains unclear. V was shortened by 4 bases and J by 8 bases, with 14 bases between the two germline ends. The CDR3 extends over 13 amino acids. Germline V gene lookup returns CDR1 DFQATT and CDR2 SNEGSKA (reference sequence).